Sequencing of this T cell receptor beta chain was carried out in a study of cytomegalovirus exposure and HLA in healthy donors. Findings and caveats of the study: A later analysis found most CMV-associated TCR beta chains apparently HLA-restricted. Data from an earlier analysis indicated that most TCR beta V segments were productive either about 90% or about 30% of the time. Most likely, a cluster of highly shared sequence variants arose as a sequencing artifact.

This CDR3 comprises 15 residues. J was trimmed by 4 bases and V by 5 bases; bases with no gene match: 10. The germline V gene encodes CDR1 SGHTA and CDR2 FQGNSA. About this clone itself: Its antigen remains unknown.

The study ran its PCR with 60 Vbeta and 13 Jbeta primers. TCRdb's copy holds only in-frame clones and misses some; the assay was immunoSEQ multiplex PCR. The repertoire holds fewer than 200,000 clones, with roughly 80% as singletons. The TCR comes from a male donor in good health and CMV-seronegative. This chain connects TRBV7-2 to TRBJ1-2; TRBD1 aligns across 7 bases. The source material was PBMCs. The CDR3 sequence: CASSPDRDPLYGYTF. In nucleotides, the CDR3 is TGTGCCAGCAGCCCCGACAGGGACCCACTCTATGGCTACACCTTC.